The 14 T cell receptor beta chains reported below all come from one sample, sequenced in a study of CD8 T cells in ankylosing spondylitis (dated by TCRdb to 2015 to 2018). Their specific antigens are unknown. The library was produced with 5' RACE. Sequencing was performed on an Illumina HiSeq 2500. The public reads were run again by TCRdb, first through fastp at Q25 and then through MiXCR, and only productive beta chains were kept. Duplicate CDR3 protein sequences are folded into a single record with the most common DNA and genes. For this sample the table gives around 770,000 distinct CDR3 sequences, of which roughly 12% were detected only once. 0.51% of the sample comes from the top ten. The research as a whole found: A TCR beta motif made up of eight or nine highly homologous amino acid variants appeared to be characteristic of blood from ankylosing spondylitis patients.

Sequenced: blood, either unsorted or a sorted T cell fraction (not recorded which). The receptor source for this set is a male donor with ankylosing spondylitis.

The rearrangement uses TRBV15 and TRBJ2-3; 7 bases are shared with TRBD1. Trimming cost V 3 bases and J 5 bases; bases outside gene matches: 14. The CDR3 spans 17 residues. From germline, CDR1 is LNHNV and CDR2 YYDKDF (reference sequence). As DNA, the CDR3 is TGTGCCACCAGCAGTTCCCCGACAGGGCGCCCCCGAGATACGCAGTATTTT. It codes for CATSSSPTGRPRDTQYF.

The CDR3 DNA follows: TGTGCCAGCAGCGAGGACAGTACCTTGAACACTGAAGCTTTCTTT. This sequence encodes CASSEDSTLNTEAFF. J is TRBJ1-1 and V is TRBV5-6; the D gene is possibly TRBD1 (6 bases). V lost 4 bases and J 0 bases, leaving 13 bases between the germline ends. CDR1 is SGHDT, CDR2 YYEEEE, per germline. The CDR3 consists of 15 residues.

This clonotype was seen more than once but under ten times. In nucleotides, the CDR3 is TGCAGTGCTAGAGGGGTGGACAGGGGAAGGGACGAGCAGTACTTC. Its protein is CSARGVDRGRDEQYF. The chain carries TRBV20-1 and TRBJ2-7, with 9 bases matching TRBD1. Germline V gene sequence: CDR1 DFQATT, CDR2 SNEGSKA (reference sequence). This CDR3 comprises 15 residues. V shed 1 base, J shed 5 bases, and the junction held 9 bases outside the gene matches.

This clonotype has a handful of counts. This chain uses TRBV7-3 with TRBJ1-2, with 8 bases that match TRBD1. The CDR3 totals 16 residues. Trimming at V came to 5 bases and at J to 8 bases, leaving 16 bases not matched to a gene. Germline CDR1 SGHTA, CDR2 FQGTGA. DNA for the CDR3: TGTGCCAGCAGCGGAACAGGGGGAGGGGATTTATCGGGCTACACCTTC. Protein product: CASSGTGGGDLSGYTF.

This clonotype was seen many times. The J gene is TRBJ1-2, the V gene TRBV29-1; 8 bases agree with TRBD1. The CDR3 has 14 residues. Trimming at V came to 4 bases and at J to 8 bases, leaving 12 bases not matched to a gene. CDR1 is SQVTM, CDR2 ANQGSEA, per germline. CDR3 bases: TGCAGCGTTGCCCGCCCAGGGGGCGCGGGAGGCTACACCTTC. This gives the protein CSVARPGGAGGYTF.

The rearrangement links TRBV29-1 to TRBJ2-5; tentatively, D is TRBD2 (5 bases). CDR1 is SQVTM, CDR2 ANQGSEA, per germline. Trimming shortened V by 5 bases and J by 1 base, and 20 bases separated the two germline ends. The CDR3 spans 16 residues. CDR3 bases: TGCAGCGTTATCCGAGGCTCCTTGCGGGTCCAAGAGACCCAGTACTTC. Translated, it gives CSVIRGSLRVQETQYF.

The chain is built from TRBV10-2 and TRBJ2-3; D gene ambiguous. Germline V gene sequence: CDR1 WSHSY, CDR2 SAAADI. V was cut by 1 base and J by 0 bases, with 5 bases left in between. The CDR3 sequence is 14 residues long. The CDR3 loop reads CASSELVSTDTQYF. The CDR3, as DNA: TGCGCCAGCAGTGAGTTGGTTAGCACAGATACGCAGTATTTT.

The gene calls are TRBV12-3 or TRBV12-4 and TRBJ1-2, with D tentatively TRBD1 (5 bases). Trimming shortened V by 0 bases and J by 8 bases, and 16 bases separated the two germline ends. The length of the CDR3 is 15 residues. The CDR3: CASSLAGWGIRGYTF. CDR3 bases: TGTGCCAGCAGTTTAGCGGGGTGGGGGATTCGGGGCTACACCTTC.

The CDR3 loop is CASSHQGTSKADTQYF. The CDR3 DNA is TGCGCCAGCAGCCACCAAGGGACTAGCAAGGCAGATACGCAGTATTTT. This chain links TRBV4-3 with TRBJ2-3; TRBD2 matches at 9 bases. The V gene end was trimmed by 3 bases and the J gene end by 4 bases; junction bases not matched to a gene: 8. CDR3 length: 16 amino acids. The germline CDR1 and CDR2 sequences are LGHNA and YSLEER.

V and J are TRBV20-1 and TRBJ2-7; D is perhaps TRBD2 (6 bases). CDR1 DFQATT and CDR2 SNEGSKA come from the germline V gene (reference sequence). Between the trimmed V and J ends, which lost 4 bases and 3 bases, there was a span of 16 bases. The CDR3 contains 14 residues. CDR3 in amino acids: CSAMPAGIYYEQYF. The CDR3 nucleotides read TGCAGTGCTATGCCCGCGGGAATCTACTACGAGCAGTACTTC.

This clonotype was counted at least ten times. The CDR3 nucleotides are TGCAGTTTCAGACAGGGGGCTCCGGAGACCCAGTACTTC. Its translation is CSFRQGAPETQYF. The V call is TRBV20-1, the J call TRBJ2-5; 10 bases are shared with TRBD1. This CDR3 is built from 13 residues. CDR1 DFQATT and CDR2 SNEGSKA come from the germline V gene (reference sequence). The J segment lost 5 bases and the V segment lost 8 bases, leaving 8 bases of the junction unmatched.

The chain combines TRBV6-6 with TRBJ2-2; no firm D call. The CDR3 spans 13 residues. With 4 bases removed from V and 4 bases from J, the gap between germline ends came to 7 bases. The germline V gene has CDR1 MNHNY and CDR2 SVGAGI (reference sequence). The chain's CDR3 is CASSSHSTGELFF. Here the CDR3 DNA reads TGTGCCAGCAGTTCCCATTCCACCGGGGAGCTGTTTTTT.

This clonotype was picked up a small number of times. This chain connects TRBV6-5 to TRBJ2-1, with TRBD2 matching 7 bases. After removal of 2 bases from V and 6 bases from J, the junction contained 1 base not matched to a gene. This CDR3 is 13 amino acids long. Germline-derived CDR1 and CDR2 are MNHEY and SVGAGI. The CDR3 loop reads CASSYGGSNEQFF. For the CDR3, the DNA is TGTGCCAGCAGTTACGGCGGGAGCAATGAGCAGTTCTTC.

This clonotype appeared a few times. The chain combines TRBV20-1 with TRBJ1-3, with TRBD1 as a possible D gene (6 bases). The ends were cut back, 6 bases at V and 4 bases at J, with 13 bases in the middle. The CDR3 is 13 residues long. Per germline, CDR1 DFQATT and CDR2 SNEGSKA (reference sequence). The CDR3 nucleotides are TGCAGTGCGACCGGGACAAACGGAAACACCATATATTTT. This gives the protein CSATGTNGNTIYF.